One TCR beta chain is described in this entry. Its antigen remains unidentified. Trimming shortened V by 4 bases and J by 4 bases, and 13 bases separated the two germline ends. CDR1 and CDR2 from the germline V gene are MNHEY and SVGAGI. The length of the CDR3 is 14 residues. The data were taken from a study of vaccination effects on CD4 cells after COVID-19. Study outcomes and limitations: Substantial clonal contraction characterized both infection- and vaccine-induced clones late after vaccination.

Only in-frame clones appear in the TCRdb table, and some are missing; sequencing was by immunoSEQ multiplex PCR. The sample holds 55,000 to 70,000 clones, under 80% seen once. Before sequencing took place, the ViraFEST assay used viral peptide pools to expand antigen-specific CD4+ T cells. CD4+ T cells were isolated after approximately 10 days of culture. Participants got two doses of BNT162b2 or mRNA-1273 vaccine. The chain couples TRBV6-5 to TRBJ1-2; D gene uncertain. This sequence originates from a human donor who received a COVID-19 vaccine. The starting material was CD4+ T cells from PBMCs cultured with HCoV-OC43 spike peptides, obtained after COVID-19 vaccination. Subset in this sample: HCoV-OC43 spike overlapping peptide pool stimulation. For the CDR3, the DNA is TGTGCCAGCAGTTCACCCCCCGAGGCCTATGGCTACACCTTC. Its protein is CASSSPPEAYGYTF.